This entry describes one T cell receptor (beta chain). The CDR3 totals 17 residues. The V end lost 6 bases, the J end lost 6 bases, and 26 bases lay between the germline ends. The germline V gene encodes CDR1 SNHLY and CDR2 FYNNEI. Sequencing was performed with immunoSEQ multiplex PCR; in TCRdb, only in-frame clones are kept and a portion is missing. The sample holds roughly 150,000 clones, 90% seen once. These data originate in a study of T cell responses to AZD1222 COVID-19 vaccine. The sequence came from an adult in good health. Source: peripheral blood, taken on day 0 of AZD1222 vaccination. The genes are TRBV2 and TRBJ1-2; D is possibly TRBD1 (5 bases). The chain's CDR3 is CASSQRVDRALSDGYTF. CDR3 DNA: TGTGCCAGCAGCCAAAGGGTTGACAGAGCCTTATCGGATGGCTACACCTTC.